Detailed here is one T cell receptor (beta chain). Its antigen is currently unknown. The record originates from a study of Graves' ophthalmopathy and Graves' hyperthyroidism. CDR1 DFQATT and CDR2 SNEGSKA come from the germline V gene (reference sequence). The CDR3 runs 14 residues. Transcripts of RNA were the source for amplifying TCR beta CDR3 regions. RT-PCR was first run with HTBI primers, then multiplex PCR in a second round. TCRdb redid the calling of the multiplex PCR reads with MiXCR, one entry per CDR3 protein. The repertoire holds about 740,000 distinct CDR3 sequences, with 40% as singletons. Study-wide findings and caveats: At about 69% sensitivity and about 72% specificity, the model predicted progression of the ophthalmopathy.

This TCR came from an adult man with Graves' ophthalmopathy. The sequencing input was peripheral blood. This sequence joins TRBV20-1 and TRBJ2-5; 7 bases line up with TRBD2. The end of the DNA aligns better with TRBJ2-1, so the J call may be wrong. Here the CDR3 reads CSARDWAGVFEQFF. In DNA, the CDR3 is TGCAGTGCTAGAGATTGGGCGGGAGTTTTTGAGCAGTTCTTC.